Included here is one T cell receptor beta chain sequence, with context. No cognate antigen has been identified for it. Base qualities are not recorded, but no much larger clone differs from it by a single base. This record comes from a study of T cell changes during pregnancy in multiple sclerosis (dated by TCRdb to the late 2010s). Study-wide context: The study examined how the T cell repertoire changed over the course of pregnancy in women with multiple sclerosis.

CDR1 and CDR2, looked up from the germline V gene, are SGHVS and FQNEAQ. Including cysteine and phenylalanine, the CDR3 has 14 amino acids. The retained sequence is limited to the CDR3, 42 bases, with the frame set at the first base. V is cut back by 3 bases and J by 3 bases, with 4 bases in the junction unmatched. Libraries were made using the immunoSEQ multiplex PCR assay. The immuneACCESS repertoire file appears here via TCRdb, limited to in-frame rearrangements. These files lack a portion of the clones; in checked studies, under half of the deficit traces to unresolved V genes, and the cause of the others is not known. The sample yields roughly 100,000 clones; about 89% were counted once. Approximately 1.5% of the sample lies in the top ten.

The TCR originated in a female donor with multiple sclerosis, enrolled in a pregnancy study. The sequencing used peripheral blood, collected before pregnancy. Here the chain combines TRBV7-8 and TRBJ1-2; 7 middle bases align to TRBD1. The CDR3 amino acid sequence is: CASSLGQTYYGYTF. The DNA sequence is as follows: TGTGCCAGCAGCTTGGGACAGACTTACTATGGCTACACCTTC.